This paragraph reports one TCR beta chain. Its antigen is unidentified. Primers for the PCR totalled 60 Vbeta and 13 Jbeta. Measured with immunoSEQ multiplex PCR; TCRdb has only the in-frame clones, and not every one. The repertoire includes over 150,000 clones, roughly 80% of them detected once, and nearly 2.5% sits in the top ten. This sample stems from a study of cytomegalovirus exposure and HLA in healthy donors. CDR3 length: 16 amino acids. Germline V lookup: CDR1 SGHTA, CDR2 FQGNSA. V dropped 5 bases and J dropped 4 bases, with 20 bases sitting between them. General observations from the study: TCR beta chains associated with HLA were, in a later analysis, more clonally expanded than equally common others.

The source of this sequence is a male donor in good health and CMV-seronegative. The V call is TRBV7-2, the J call TRBJ2-5; a possible D gene is TRBD1 (6 bases). The sample was PBMCs. Here the CDR3 DNA reads TGTGCCAGCAGCCCCAGGGTCACAGGGACGGGAGAGACCCAGTACTTC. Protein: CASSPRVTGTGETQYF.